Listed below are T cell receptor beta chains from one sample, sequenced in a study of OX40 agonist ivuxolimab in advanced cancers. Sequencing was performed with immunoSEQ multiplex PCR; in TCRdb, only in-frame clones are kept and a portion is missing. The table shows tens of thousands of clones, with about 88% occurring only once. This specimen consisted of CD4+ or CD8+ T cells sorted from blood, obtained in a trial of the OX40 agonist ivuxolimab. The source of these receptors is an adult with an advanced solid tumor such as melanoma, head and neck, liver or kidney cancer. CDR3s include the opening cysteine and the closing phenylalanine or tryptophan. The order of the fields is V gene, D gene, J gene, clone size, CDR3 protein, CDR3 DNA. D genes are given only for firm matches. Rows give clone size only sometimes, using once, few, many, or a class for an expanded clone.

>TRBV6-5|-|TRBJ2-1|-
CASGRDSNEQFF
TGTGCCAGCGGGCGGGATTCCAATGAGCAGTTCTTC
>TRBV7-6|-|TRBJ1-1|-
CASSLQENTEAFF
TGTGCCAGCAGCTTACAAGAGAACACTGAAGCTTTCTTT
>TRBV7-6|-|TRBJ2-3|-
CASSLSTDTQYF
TGTGCCAGCAGCTTAAGCACAGATACGCAGTATTTT
>TRBV7-8|-|TRBJ2-5|-
CASSLVYSAETQYF
TGTGCCAGCAGCTTAGTTTACAGCGCTGAGACCCAGTACTTC
>TRBV5-4|-|TRBJ1-1|once
CASSLIELNTEAFF
TGTGCCAGCAGCTTGATCGAACTGAACACTGAAGCTTTCTTT
>TRBV7-2|TRBD2|TRBJ2-2|few
CASSLTSGTALFF
TGTGCCAGCAGCCTCACTAGCGGGACGGCACTGTTTTTT
>TRBV11-2|-|TRBJ2-3|-
CASSSGSSTDTQYF
TGTGCCAGCAGCTCTGGGTCTAGCACAGATACGCAGTATTTT
>TRBV5-6|-|TRBJ1-6|-
CASSFKAGNSPLHF
TGTGCCAGCAGCTTTAAGGCGGGAAATTCACCCCTCCACTTT
>TRBV6-4|-|TRBJ2-2|-
CASSENTGELFF
TGTGCCAGCAGTGAAAACACCGGGGAGCTGTTTTTT
>TRBV6-5|-|TRBJ1-2|-
CASSELASGGYTF
TGTGCCAGCAGTGAACTGGCCTCGGGCGGCTACACCTTC
>TRBV14|-|TRBJ2-7|few
CASSLRTREYEQYF
TGTGCCAGCAGCCTTAGGACGAGGGAGTACGAGCAGTACTTC
>TRBV11-2|-|TRBJ2-5|-
CASSSSRETQYF
TGTGCCAGCAGCTCGTCCCGAGAGACCCAGTACTTC
>TRBV18|-|TRBJ2-7|-
CASSLAPPVQSSYEQYF
TGTGCCAGCTCACTAGCACCACCGGTCCAGAGCTCCTACGAGCAGTACTTC
>TRBV4-1|-|TRBJ2-3|-
CASSTRGLGDTQYF
TGCGCCAGCAGCACCCGGGGACTTGGAGATACGCAGTATTTT
>TRBV19|TRBD1|TRBJ1-4|once
CASSPQTGGSEKLFF
TGTGCCAGTAGTCCCCAGACAGGGGGTAGTGAAAAACTGTTTTTT
>TRBV5-4|-|TRBJ2-7|-
CASSLDGTGYEQYF
TGTGCCAGCAGCTTGGACGGGACGGGCTACGAGCAGTACTTC
>TRBV4-1|-|TRBJ2-3|-
CASSRGPNTDTQYF
TGCGCCAGCAGCCGGGGACCGAACACAGATACGCAGTATTTT
>TRBV7-3|-|TRBJ2-5|-
CASSLMGRGETQYF
TGTGCCAGCAGCTTAATGGGACGAGGAGAGACCCAGTACTTC
>TRBV4-2|-|TRBJ2-7|-
CASSQDGTVSYEQYF
TGTGCCAGCAGCCAAGATGGTACGGTCTCCTACGAGCAGTACTTC
>TRBV29-1|TRBD1|TRBJ1-6|-
CSPQGNSPLHF
TGCAGCCCACAGGGGAATTCACCCCTCCACTTT
>TRBV4-2|TRBD1|TRBJ1-2|-
CASSQEWGQRGEGYTF
TGTGCCAGCAGCCAAGAGTGGGGACAGAGGGGTGAGGGCTACACCTTC
>TRBV9|-|TRBJ1-3|-
CASSVLDTHSGNTIYF
TGTGCCAGCAGCGTCCTAGACACCCACTCTGGAAACACCATATATTTT
>TRBV19|-|TRBJ1-3|-
CASTRDFQGNTIYF
TGTGCCAGTACCCGGGATTTTCAAGGAAACACCATATATTTT
>TRBV7-8|-|TRBJ2-1|-
CASNYMAGFEQFF
TGTGCCAGTAACTACATGGCGGGGTTTGAGCAGTTCTTC
>TRBV5-1|-|TRBJ2-1|-
CASKQAGFSTTGTYNEQFF
TGCGCCAGTAAACAGGCAGGTTTTTCAACTACAGGCACCTACAATGAGCAGTTCTTC
>TRBV9|-|TRBJ2-3|-
CASSVALNFGGTDTQYF
TGTGCCAGCAGCGTAGCCCTTAATTTCGGGGGCACAGATACGCAGTATTTT
>TRBV30|-|TRBJ1-6|-
CAWGPGSNAYNSPLHF
TGTGCCTGGGGCCCCGGGTCTAATGCCTATAATTCACCCCTCCACTTT
>TRBV19|TRBD1|TRBJ2-1|-
CASSRGPQGPNEQFF
TGTGCCAGTAGTAGGGGCCCACAGGGGCCTAATGAGCAGTTCTTC
>TRBV2|-|TRBJ1-2|-
CASSEGRPGGTF
TGTGCCAGCAGTGAGGGCAGGCCCGGCGGCACCTTC
>TRBV6-5|TRBD2|TRBJ2-1|-
CASRSRGLAKNEQFF
TGTGCCAGCAGATCTAGGGGACTAGCGAAGAATGAGCAGTTCTTC
>TRBV4-3|-|TRBJ1-5|once
CASSQDPGSGQPQHF
TGCGCCAGCAGCCAGGACCCGGGGTCAGGTCAGCCCCAGCATTTT
>TRBV18|-|TRBJ2-5|once
CASSPRVPQETQYF
TGTGCCAGCTCACCCCGGGTCCCTCAAGAGACCCAGTACTTC
>TRBV27|TRBD1|TRBJ2-3|-
CASRDRGDTQYF
TGTGCCAGCAGAGACAGGGGCGATACGCAGTATTTT
>TRBV11-2|-|TRBJ1-1|once
CAMPTTVNTEAFF
TGTGCCATGCCGACCACCGTAAACACTGAAGCTTTCTTT
>TRBV18|TRBD2|TRBJ2-7|-
CASSSLTGTIITSGHEQYF
TGTGCCAGCTCATCCCTGACCGGGACAATTATAACTAGCGGGCACGAGCAGTACTTC
>TRBV7-3|TRBD2|TRBJ2-1|-
CASSLRPSGRADYNEQFF
TGTGCCAGCAGCCTACGGCCTAGCGGGAGGGCCGACTACAATGAGCAGTTCTTC
>TRBV4-3|-|TRBJ1-4|-
CASGYRENEKLFF
TGCGCCAGCGGATACAGGGAGAATGAAAAACTGTTTTTT
>TRBV11-2|TRBD2|TRBJ2-5|-
CASSPWTSGGMRETQYF
TGTGCCAGCAGCCCCTGGACTAGCGGGGGCATGAGGGAGACCCAGTACTTC
>TRBV5-8|TRBD2|TRBJ2-1|-
CASAPGLYYNEQFF
TGTGCCAGCGCTCCGGGACTATACTACAATGAGCAGTTCTTC
>TRBV4-2|-|TRBJ1-2|-
CASSQAGDLDYGYTF
TGTGCCAGCAGCCAAGCCGGGGATTTGGACTATGGCTACACCTTC
>TRBV4-1|-|TRBJ1-1|few
CASSHANTEAFF
TGCGCCAGCAGCCACGCCAACACTGAAGCTTTCTTT
>TRBV18|-|TRBJ1-2|-
CASSPDVLSNYGYTF
TGTGCCAGCTCACCAGACGTCCTCTCTAACTATGGCTACACCTTC
>TRBV18|-|TRBJ1-1|-
CASSPRRGDGTEAFF
TGTGCCAGCTCACCTAGGAGGGGGGATGGGACTGAAGCTTTCTTT
>TRBV18|-|TRBJ1-5|few
CASSPGAGNQPQHF
TGTGCCAGCTCACCAGGGGCAGGGAATCAGCCCCAGCATTTT
>TRBV5-1|-|TRBJ2-7|-
CASSPSAGYEQYF
TGCGCCAGCAGCCCCTCCGCGGGATACGAGCAGTACTTC
>TRBV12-5|-|TRBJ2-5|-
CASGSTGTQYF
TGTGCTAGTGGTTCTACGGGAACCCAGTACTTC
>TRBV2|-|TRBJ1-2|once
CATSYGSYYGYTF
TGTGCCACCAGCTACGGGTCTTACTATGGCTACACCTTC
>TRBV5-6|-|TRBJ1-2|-
CASSSGGAIYGYTF
TGTGCCAGCAGCTCTGGCGGAGCCATCTATGGCTACACCTTC
>TRBV7-2|TRBD2|TRBJ2-3|-
CASSLLAGLATDTQYF
TGTGCCAGCAGCTTACTAGCGGGGCTTGCCACAGATACGCAGTATTTT
>TRBV7-3|-|TRBJ1-1|-
CASSPDRGNTEAFF
TGTGCCAGCAGCCCGGATAGGGGGAACACTGAAGCTTTCTTT